This T cell receptor (beta chain) was sequenced for a study of T-cell memory formation after mild COVID-19. Each CDR3 protein gets one entry after TCRdb re-called the 5' RACE reads with MiXCR. Counted here are about 360,000 distinct CDR3 sequences, around 14% occurring once; the ten biggest clones make up under 25%. This CDR3 spans 16 amino acids. Trimming took 4 bases from V and 0 from J; bases not matched to a gene: 5. This clonotype was seen a few times. The source is a man aged 18 to 29 who had mild COVID-19 (a few samples of this study predate the infection). Cell type and time point are not known. V usage is TRBV12-3 or TRBV12-4 and J usage is TRBJ2-2; 7 nucleotides align to TRBD1. The sequenced sample consisted of PBMCs or a T cell subset sorted from them (not recorded which). Here the CDR3 reads CASSSWDSSNTGELFF. The CDR3 coding sequence is TGTGCCAGCAGTTCCTGGGACAGCTCGAACACCGGGGAGCTGTTTTTT.